This is a list of T cell receptor beta chains from one sample in a study of blood T cell repertoires in COVID-19. The protocol was immunoSEQ multiplex PCR, while the TCRdb copy is restricted to in-frame clones and leaves out a portion. The table records about 250,000 clones, almost 85% of them present only once. The sequencing input was peripheral blood. The receptors come from a man over 45 with active or convalescent COVID-19. The CDR3 runs from the conserved cysteine through the conserved F or W. The D gene is left open where the match is weak. Clone sizes are given selectively: once, few, many, or a class where the clone is expanded.

v_call	clone_size	d_call	j_call	cdr3_nt	cdr3_aa
TRBV14	-	-	TRBJ2-7	TGTGCCAGCAGCCTCGGGGGGCAAGCCTACGAGCAGTACTTC	CASSLGGQAYEQYF
TRBV11-1	-	-	TRBJ2-7	TGTGCCAGCAGCTTAGGACAGAACTACGAGCAGTACTTC	CASSLGQNYEQYF
TRBV30	-	TRBD2	TRBJ2-1	TGTGCCTGGAGGAAAAAAGGGACTACCAACAATGAGCAGTTCTTC	CAWRKKGTTNNEQFF
TRBV29-1	-	TRBD1	TRBJ1-1	TGCAGCGTCTGGGGACAGGGCCCTTTTTACACTGAAGCTTTCTTT	CSVWGQGPFYTEAFF
TRBV28	-	TRBD1	TRBJ1-5	TGTGCCAGCAGTTTACCCGGGACAGGGTTTCAGCCCCAGCATTTT	CASSLPGTGFQPQHF
TRBV7-8	few	-	TRBJ2-3	TGTGCCAGCAGCCCCGTTGCGGGGAGTAGCGGAGATACGCAGTATTTT	CASSPVAGSSGDTQYF
TRBV29-1	-	TRBD2	TRBJ2-1	TGCAGCGCCATACTAGCGGTGACCTACAATGAGCAGTTCTTC	CSAILAVTYNEQFF
TRBV7-9	-	-	TRBJ1-5	TGTGCCAGCAGTCGGGGAGGCGTGGAGCCCCAGCATTTT	CASSRGGVEPQHF
TRBV3-1/TRBV3-2	-	TRBD1	TRBJ2-1	TGTGCCAGCAGCCAAGTGGGACAGGGACTACACAATGAGCAGTTCTTC	CASSQVGQGLHNEQFF
TRBV7-2	-	-	TRBJ2-2	TGTGCCAGCAGCTTAGACCCGGTACCCACCGGGGAGCTGTTTTTT	CASSLDPVPTGELFF
TRBV9	-	-	TRBJ2-5	TGTGCCAGCAGCCTAGGGCGGTACCAAGAGACCCAGTACTTC	CASSLGRYQETQYF
TRBV27	once	-	TRBJ2-1	TGTGCCAGCAGTTTCTGGAGGGGTGGTGAGCAGTTCTTC	CASSFWRGGEQFF
TRBV5-1	-	TRBD1	TRBJ2-1	TGCGCCAGCGACCCCGGGACAGGGGATGAGCAGTTCTTC	CASDPGTGDEQFF
TRBV19	-	TRBD1	TRBJ1-6	TGTGCCAGTAGTCCATCTACAGGGGATTCACCCCTCCACTTT	CASSPSTGDSPLHF
TRBV27	-	-	TRBJ1-1	TGTGCCAGCAGTCCCCTAAACCTACTTTCCACTGAAGCTTTCTTT	CASSPLNLLSTEAFF
TRBV30	-	-	TRBJ2-7	TGTGCCTGGAGTAGGAAGGGAACCAGGGTTATAAGGACCTACGAGCAGTACTTC	CAWSRKGTRVIRTYEQYF
TRBV7-2	-	-	TRBJ1-6	TGTGCCAGCAGCTTACACAAAGATTCACCCCTCCACTTT	CASSLHKDSPLHF
TRBV2	-	TRBD1	TRBJ1-4	TGTGCCACCTTGGGGACAGGGGATGAAAAACTGTTTTTT	CATLGTGDEKLFF
TRBV7-6	-	TRBD2	TRBJ2-3	TGTGCCAGCAGCCCAAGCGGGAGGGATACAGATACGCAGTATTTT	CASSPSGRDTDTQYF
TRBV6-5	few	-	TRBJ1-2	TGTGCCAGCAGCCCCCAGCAGGGTGGCTATGGCTACACCTTC	CASSPQQGGYGYTF
TRBV5-5	-	-	TRBJ2-7	TGTGCCAGCAGCTCGGGACTTAGCTACGAGCAGTACTTC	CASSSGLSYEQYF
TRBV7-2	-	TRBD2	TRBJ2-1	TGTGCCAGCAGCCTAACTAGCGGGGCCAGCTCCTACAATGAGCAGTTCTTC	CASSLTSGASSYNEQFF
TRBV18	-	TRBD2	TRBJ2-3	TGTGCCAGCTCACCACCTAGCGGGATTGGAGATACGCAGTATTTT	CASSPPSGIGDTQYF
TRBV29-1	-	TRBD1	TRBJ2-3	TGCAGCGTTGAAACCCGATCCAGGGGGCGCCTGTTGGATACGCAGTATTTT	CSVETRSRGRLLDTQYF
TRBV2	-	-	TRBJ2-1	TGTGCCAGCAGGACGGACGGGAAAACCTACAATGAGCAGTTCTTC	CASRTDGKTYNEQFF
TRBV3-1/TRBV3-2	-	TRBD2	TRBJ2-1	TGTGCCAGCAGCCAACGGACTAGCGGGAGGAATGAGCAGTTCTTC	CASSQRTSGRNEQFF
TRBV4-1	-	TRBD1	TRBJ1-1	TGCGCCAGCAGCCATGCAGACAGGGGTGGTATGAACACTGAAGCTTTCTTT	CASSHADRGGMNTEAFF
TRBV6-5	-	TRBD1	TRBJ1-2	TGTGCCAGCAGTCCCACCATCGGGACAGACTATGGCTACACCTTC	CASSPTIGTDYGYTF
TRBV6-5	-	-	TRBJ2-5	TGTGCCAGCACCGAGGAGGGGGGGGAGACCCAGTACTTC	CASTEEGGETQYF
TRBV10-3	-	-	TRBJ1-2	TGTGCCATCAGTGACGGGTACAGCTACACCTTC	CAISDGYSYTF
TRBV9	-	TRBD2	TRBJ2-2	TGTGCCAGCAGTGGAAGCGGGAGGGCCCTTGCTTCCACCGGGGAGCTGTTTTTT	CASSGSGRALASTGELFF
TRBV27	-	TRBD1	TRBJ2-3	TGTGCCAGCAGTTTAGGGACAGGCACCACAGATACGCAGTATTTT	CASSLGTGTTDTQYF
TRBV28	-	-	TRBJ2-7	TGTGCCAGCAGTACAGGGTATGAGCAGTACTTC	CASSTGYEQYF
TRBV5-4	-	TRBD1	TRBJ2-7	TGTGCCAGCAGCCCAGGGGGTGGCTCCTACGAGCAGTACTTC	CASSPGGGSYEQYF
TRBV27	few	TRBD1	TRBJ1-1	TGTGCCAGCAGTTCCAAACAGGGGTTCGCTGAAGCTTTCTTT	CASSSKQGFAEAFF
TRBV6-5	-	TRBD1	TRBJ1-3	TGTGCCAGCACGCGGGACAGGGGGCAAGGAAACACCATATATTTT	CASTRDRGQGNTIYF
TRBV28	-	-	TRBJ2-7	TGTGCCAGCGGAGACTACGAGCAGTACTTC	CASGDYEQYF
TRBV7-9	-	TRBD2	TRBJ2-5	TGTGCCAGCAACCCTCTAGCGGACCTTAGGACCCAGTACTTC	CASNPLADLRTQYF
TRBV6-2/TRBV6-3	-	TRBD1	TRBJ1-1	TGTGCCAGCAGTTCGGAGAACCGGGACAGGAACACTGAAGCTTTCTTT	CASSSENRDRNTEAFF
TRBV5-1	once	-	TRBJ1-2	TGCGCCAGCAGCCCTGACACCTATGGCTACACCTTC	CASSPDTYGYTF
TRBV7-9	-	TRBD1	TRBJ1-2	TGTGCCAGCAGCTTGACAGGGACCCCTAACTATGGCTACACCTTC	CASSLTGTPNYGYTF
TRBV5-1	once	-	TRBJ1-1	TGCGCCAGCAGCTTGGTGGGGGGAATGAACACTGAAGCTTTCTTT	CASSLVGGMNTEAFF
TRBV5-1	once	-	TRBJ1-1	TGCGCCAGCAGCTTTAACAGGAACACTGAAGCTTTCTTT	CASSFNRNTEAFF
TRBV6-5	-	-	TRBJ2-7	TGTGCCAGCAGCAGACTGTCCGGGTCCTCGGGCGAGCAGTACTTC	CASSRLSGSSGEQYF
TRBV7-9	-	TRBD2	TRBJ2-3	TGTGCCAGCCCCCTAGCGGGAGGACCCTCCACAGATACGCAGTATTTT	CASPLAGGPSTDTQYF
TRBV4-1	-	TRBD1	TRBJ1-6	TGCGCCAGCAGCCAGTACAGGGGCGGATATAATTCACCCCTCCACTTT	CASSQYRGGYNSPLHF
TRBV12-3/TRBV12-4	-	-	TRBJ1-3	TGTGCCAGCAGTAGGACAGCTGTCAACACCATATATTTT	CASSRTAVNTIYF
TRBV29-1	-	-	TRBJ2-1	TGCAGCGGCACTAGGCGCGGCGGTGAGCAGTTCTTC	CSGTRRGGEQFF
TRBV6-6	-	-	TRBJ1-5	TGTGCCAGCAGTTACGGTGAGAATAGTCAGCCCCAGCATTTT	CASSYGENSQPQHF
TRBV18	few	-	TRBJ1-5	TGTGCCAGCTCACCAGTAAGCGGGGGAAATCAGCCCCAGCATTTT	CASSPVSGGNQPQHF
TRBV10-3	-	TRBD1	TRBJ1-2	TGTGCCATCAGTGGGGACAGGGGTAACTATGGCTACACCTTC	CAISGDRGNYGYTF
TRBV7-9	-	TRBD1	TRBJ2-3	TGTGCCAGCACCGGGACAGGGAGCACAGATACGCAGTATTTT	CASTGTGSTDTQYF
TRBV5-6	-	-	TRBJ1-1	TGTGCCAGCAGCTTAAGTTGGCAGGTGAACACTGAAGCTTTCTTT	CASSLSWQVNTEAFF
TRBV6-5	-	TRBD1	TRBJ1-5	TGTGCCACCACTCCCGGGGACAGGGGGAATCAGCCCCAGCATTTT	CATTPGDRGNQPQHF
TRBV2	few	TRBD1	TRBJ1-1	TGTGCCAGCAGCGGACAGGGGGGAGGAGCTTTCTTT	CASSGQGGGAFF
TRBV4-2	-	-	TRBJ1-2	TGTGCCAGCAGCCAAGATCCGGCGGGAGAGGTTGGCTACACCTTC	CASSQDPAGEVGYTF
TRBV29-1	-	TRBD1	TRBJ1-2	TGCAGCGTTGGGGGACAGGGTTATTTTGGCTACACCTTC	CSVGGQGYFGYTF